This TCR beta chain emerged from a study of T cell responses to AZD1222 COVID-19 vaccine. Overall study: Doses given second, at about 4 or about 12 weeks, were pooled.

The CDR3 has 16 residues. V lost 2 bases, J lost 0 bases, and 11 bases lay in between. CDR1 is LGHNT and CDR2 is FRNRAP in the germline V gene. Whole-study findings and limits: After the peak T cell response, and only then, were repertoires sampled. Clonal diversity may have been underestimated in mostly white British donors. There were vaccine-associated CD4 TCRs across spike, dominant at 160-218 and 743-854.

Assay used: immunoSEQ multiplex PCR; TCRdb lists only in-frame clones, some missing. This sample has about 160,000 clones; around 91% occur once, and the top ten carry 6.5% to 7%. About this clone itself: Its specificity is unknown.

This material consisted of peripheral blood, taken on day 0 of AZD1222 vaccination. The chain recombines TRBV12-5 with TRBJ2-1, with D perhaps TRBD1 (6 bases). This clonotype originated in an adult in good health. CDR3 residues: CASGLKQGRSYNEQFF. Here the CDR3 DNA reads TGTGCTAGTGGTTTGAAACAGGGCCGCTCCTACAATGAGCAGTTCTTC.